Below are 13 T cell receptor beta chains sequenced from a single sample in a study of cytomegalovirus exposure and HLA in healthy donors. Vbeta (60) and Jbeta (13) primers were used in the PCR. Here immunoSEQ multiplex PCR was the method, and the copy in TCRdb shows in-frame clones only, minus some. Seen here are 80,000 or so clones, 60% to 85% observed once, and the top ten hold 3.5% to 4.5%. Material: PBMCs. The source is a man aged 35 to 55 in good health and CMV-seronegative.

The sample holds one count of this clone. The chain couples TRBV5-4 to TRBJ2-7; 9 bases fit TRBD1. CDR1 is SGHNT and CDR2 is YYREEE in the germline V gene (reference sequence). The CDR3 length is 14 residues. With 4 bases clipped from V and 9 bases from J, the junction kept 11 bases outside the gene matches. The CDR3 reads CASSRWDREKRQYF. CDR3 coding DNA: TGTGCCAGCAGCCGATGGGACAGGGAAAAACGGCAGTACTTC. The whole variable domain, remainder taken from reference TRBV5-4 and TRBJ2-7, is ETGVTQSPTHLIKTRGQQVTLRCSSQSGHNTVSWYQQALGQGPQFIFQYYREEENGRGNFPPRFSGLQFPNYSSELNVNALELDDSALYLCASSRWDREKRQYFGPGTRLTVT.

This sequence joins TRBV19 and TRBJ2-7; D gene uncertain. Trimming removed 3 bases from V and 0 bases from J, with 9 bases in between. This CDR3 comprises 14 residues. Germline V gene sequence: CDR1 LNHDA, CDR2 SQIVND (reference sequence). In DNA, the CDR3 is TGTGCCAGTAGTATTAGTCAGGTCTCCTACGAGCAGTACTTC. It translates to CASSISQVSYEQYF.

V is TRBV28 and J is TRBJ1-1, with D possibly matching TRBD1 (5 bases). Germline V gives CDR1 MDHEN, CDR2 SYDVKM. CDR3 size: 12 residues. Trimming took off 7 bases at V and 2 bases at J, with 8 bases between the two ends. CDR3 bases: TGTGCCAGCAAACAGGTTAACACTGAAGCTTTCTTT. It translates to CASKQVNTEAFF.

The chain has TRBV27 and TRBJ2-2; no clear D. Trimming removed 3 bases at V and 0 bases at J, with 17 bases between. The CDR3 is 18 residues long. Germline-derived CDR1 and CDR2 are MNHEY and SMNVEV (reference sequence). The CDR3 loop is CASSLKARLSANTGELFF. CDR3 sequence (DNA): TGTGCCAGCAGTTTGAAGGCTAGACTCTCAGCGAACACCGGGGAGCTGTTTTTT.

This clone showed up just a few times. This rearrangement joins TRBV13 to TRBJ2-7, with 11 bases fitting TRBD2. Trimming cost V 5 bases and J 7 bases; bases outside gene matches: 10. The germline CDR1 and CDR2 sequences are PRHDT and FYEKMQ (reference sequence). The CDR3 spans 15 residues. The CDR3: CASSPTSGSSVEQYF. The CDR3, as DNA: TGTGCCAGCAGCCCAACTAGCGGGAGTAGTGTGGAGCAGTACTTC.

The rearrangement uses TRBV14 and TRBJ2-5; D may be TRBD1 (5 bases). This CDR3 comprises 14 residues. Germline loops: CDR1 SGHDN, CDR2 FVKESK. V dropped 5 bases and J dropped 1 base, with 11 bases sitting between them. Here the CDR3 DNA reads TGTGCCAGCAGCTTCCAGGGTGGCCAAGAGACCCAGTACTTC. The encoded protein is CASSFQGGQETQYF.

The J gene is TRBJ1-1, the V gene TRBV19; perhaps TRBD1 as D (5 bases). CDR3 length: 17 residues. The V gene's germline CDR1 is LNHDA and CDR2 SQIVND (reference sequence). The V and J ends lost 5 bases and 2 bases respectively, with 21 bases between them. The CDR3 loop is CASSPSGRPQGNTEAFF. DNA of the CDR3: TGTGCCAGTAGTCCCTCAGGGCGCCCCCAGGGCAACACTGAAGCTTTCTTT.

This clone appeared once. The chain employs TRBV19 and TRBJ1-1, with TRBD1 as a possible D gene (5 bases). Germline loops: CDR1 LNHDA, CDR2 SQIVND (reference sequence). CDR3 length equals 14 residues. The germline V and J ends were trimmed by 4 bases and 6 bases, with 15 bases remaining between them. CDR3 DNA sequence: TGTGCCAGTAGTAACCAGGGTGTATCGGCTGAAGCTTTCTTT. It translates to CASSNQGVSAEAFF.

The CDR3 DNA reads as TGTGCCAGCAGCACTACCCCGGGACAGCTGGGCACAGATACGCAGTATTTT. Its protein product is CASSTTPGQLGTDTQYF. The chain has TRBV7-6 and TRBJ2-3, with 7 nucleotides matching TRBD1. V lost 5 bases and J lost 1; bases outside the gene matches: 12. Germline V gene lookup returns CDR1 SGHVS and CDR2 FNYEAQ. The CDR3 is 17 residues long.

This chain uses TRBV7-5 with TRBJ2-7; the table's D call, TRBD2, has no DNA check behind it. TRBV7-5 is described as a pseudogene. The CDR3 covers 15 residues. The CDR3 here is CARSPRTSIHYEQYF. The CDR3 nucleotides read TGTGCCAGAAGTCCCAGGACTAGCATACACTACGAGCAGTACTTC.

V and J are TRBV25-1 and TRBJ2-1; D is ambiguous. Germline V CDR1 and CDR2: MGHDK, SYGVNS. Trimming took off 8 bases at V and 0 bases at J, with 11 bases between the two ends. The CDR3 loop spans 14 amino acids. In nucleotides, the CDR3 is TGTGCCAGCGGGTTCTGGAGCTCCTACAATGAGCAGTTCTTC. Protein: CASGFWSSYNEQFF.

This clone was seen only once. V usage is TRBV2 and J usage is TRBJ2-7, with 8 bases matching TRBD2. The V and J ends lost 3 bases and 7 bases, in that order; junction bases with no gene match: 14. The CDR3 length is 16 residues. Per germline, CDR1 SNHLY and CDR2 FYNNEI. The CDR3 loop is CASSDLNHGGAREQYF. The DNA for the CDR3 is TGTGCCAGCAGTGATTTGAACCACGGGGGGGCGAGGGAGCAGTACTTC.

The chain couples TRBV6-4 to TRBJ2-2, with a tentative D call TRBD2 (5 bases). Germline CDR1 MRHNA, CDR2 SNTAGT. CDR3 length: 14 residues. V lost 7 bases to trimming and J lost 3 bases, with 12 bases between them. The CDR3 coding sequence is TGTGCCAGCAAAGCGGTGCCGGACACCGGGGAGCTGTTTTTT. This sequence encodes CASKAVPDTGELFF.